Listed here are 5 T cell receptor beta chains from one sample, sequenced in a study of blood T cell repertoires in COVID-19. The data were produced by immunoSEQ multiplex PCR, yet TCRdb's version contains in-frame clones alone and is incomplete. The repertoire holds tens of thousands of clones, with about 88% as singletons. Input material: peripheral blood. All receptors come from a human donor in a cohort sampled during active COVID-19.

This chain links TRBV4-3 with TRBJ2-1; a weak D match, TRBD1 (6 bases). Germline assignment: CDR1 LGHNA and CDR2 YSLEER. The CDR3 contains 15 residues. V lost 0 bases and J lost 4, with 10 bases in between. This CDR3 reads CASSQDSQGYNEQFF. CDR3 DNA sequence: TGCGCCAGCAGCCAAGACAGCCAGGGGTACAATGAGCAGTTCTTC.

The rearrangement uses TRBV6-2 or TRBV6-3 and TRBJ2-3; D gene uncertain. Germline V gives CDR1 MNHEY, CDR2 SVGEGT. V was shortened by 0 bases and J by 2 bases, with 15 bases between the two germline ends. CDR3 length: 17 residues. The CDR3 sequence is CASSYSTVLPYTDTQYF. Here the CDR3 DNA reads TGTGCCAGCAGTTACTCCACAGTGCTGCCCTACACAGATACGCAGTATTTT.

This clone was seen a single time. The chain combines TRBV28 with TRBJ1-2; D possibly corresponds to TRBD1 (5 bases). The CDR3 covers 14 residues. V lost 0 bases to trimming and J lost 4 bases, with 9 bases between them. CDR1 and CDR2 from the germline V gene are MDHEN and SYDVKM. The DNA of the CDR3 is TGTGCCAGCAGTTTATGGGGGCCGCCCTATGGCTACACCTTC. Protein sequence: CASSLWGPPYGYTF.

This clone turned up a few times. V usage is TRBV4-1 and J usage is TRBJ2-5, with 7 bases identical to TRBD2. The CDR3 runs to 17 residues. With V trimmed by 2 bases and J by 5 bases, 14 bases remained unmatched. CDR1 and CDR2 (germline): MGHRA, YSYEKL. CDR3 loop: CASSQYLRSGDSETQYF. CDR3 in DNA: TGCGCCAGCAGCCAATATCTGAGAAGCGGGGACTCCGAGACCCAGTACTTC.

The rearrangement joins TRBV12-3 or TRBV12-4 to TRBJ1-5; D gene unclear. This CDR3 is built from 13 residues. Trimming stripped 4 bases from V and 7 bases from J, with 11 bases between. The CDR3: CASSYGVGQPQHF. In DNA form, the CDR3 reads TGTGCCAGCAGTTACGGGGTCGGGCAGCCCCAGCATTTT.